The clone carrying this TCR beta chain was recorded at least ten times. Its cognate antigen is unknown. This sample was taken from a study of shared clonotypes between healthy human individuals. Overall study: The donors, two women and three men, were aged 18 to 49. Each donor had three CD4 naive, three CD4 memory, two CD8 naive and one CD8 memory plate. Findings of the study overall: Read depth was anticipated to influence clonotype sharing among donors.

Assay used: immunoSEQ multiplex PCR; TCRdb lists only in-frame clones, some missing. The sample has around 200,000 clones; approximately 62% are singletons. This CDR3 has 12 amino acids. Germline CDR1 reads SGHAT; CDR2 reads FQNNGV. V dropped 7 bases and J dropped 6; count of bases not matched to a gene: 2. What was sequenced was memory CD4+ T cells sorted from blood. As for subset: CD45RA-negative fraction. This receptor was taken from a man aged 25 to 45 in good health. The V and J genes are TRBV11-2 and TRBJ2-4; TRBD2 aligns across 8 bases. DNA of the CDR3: TGTGCCAGCACGGCGGGGGGAAACATTCAGTACTTC. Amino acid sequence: CASTAGGNIQYF.